The source of this T cell receptor (beta chain) is a study of T cells in Graves' hyperthyroidism and ophthalmopathy. In this sample, this clonotype turned up a few times. Amplified TCR beta CDR3 regions came from RNA transcripts. Initially, a first-round RT-PCR of the TCR CDR3 employed the HTBI primer set. Each CDR3 protein gets one entry after TCRdb re-called the multiplex PCR reads with MiXCR. The table records fewer than 500,000 distinct CDR3 sequences, roughly 15% of them present only once. From germline, CDR1 is SGHRS and CDR2 YFSETQ. This CDR3 comprises 15 residues. V was pared by 0 bases and J by 8 bases, with 14 bases between.

Material: blood. The chain links TRBV5-1 to TRBJ1-4; D not certain. The receptor's source is a woman under 40 with Graves' ophthalmopathy. The chain's CDR3 is CASSLEAPGTEKLFF. CDR3 nucleotide sequence: TGCGCCAGCAGCTTGGAAGCCCCCGGTACCGAAAAACTGTTTTTT.